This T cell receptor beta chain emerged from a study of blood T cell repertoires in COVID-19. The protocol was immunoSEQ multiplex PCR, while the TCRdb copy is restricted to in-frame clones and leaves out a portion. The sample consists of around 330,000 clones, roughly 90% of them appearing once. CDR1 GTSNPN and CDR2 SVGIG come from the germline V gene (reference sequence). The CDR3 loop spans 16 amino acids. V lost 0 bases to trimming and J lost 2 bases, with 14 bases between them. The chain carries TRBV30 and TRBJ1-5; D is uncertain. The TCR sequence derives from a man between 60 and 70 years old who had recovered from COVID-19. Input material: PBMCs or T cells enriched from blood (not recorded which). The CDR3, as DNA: TGTGCCTGGAGTGTACGAGGGTTTCCTGGCAATCAGCCCCAGCATTTT. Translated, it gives CAWSVRGFPGNQPQHF.